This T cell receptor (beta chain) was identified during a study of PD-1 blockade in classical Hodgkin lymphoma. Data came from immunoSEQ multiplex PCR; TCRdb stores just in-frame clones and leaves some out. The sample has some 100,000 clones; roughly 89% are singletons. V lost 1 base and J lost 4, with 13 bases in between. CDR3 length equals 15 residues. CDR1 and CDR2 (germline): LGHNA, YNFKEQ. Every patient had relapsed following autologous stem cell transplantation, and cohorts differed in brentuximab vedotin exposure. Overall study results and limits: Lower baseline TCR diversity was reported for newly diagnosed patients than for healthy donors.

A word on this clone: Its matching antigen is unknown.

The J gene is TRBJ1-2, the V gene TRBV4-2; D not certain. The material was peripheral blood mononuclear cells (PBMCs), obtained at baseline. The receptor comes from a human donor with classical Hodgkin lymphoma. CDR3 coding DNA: TGTGCCAGCAGCCAAGCCTCCGGGCCGATCTATGGCTACACCTTC. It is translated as CASSQASGPIYGYTF.